This T cell receptor beta chain was recovered during a study of blood T cell dynamics during melanoma immunotherapy. Findings of the study overall: It remained unknown if the driving T cell clones were melanoma-specific. At W3, later disease-control patients showed bifurcated PBMC repertoire changes, unlike progressors.

The CDR3 is 15 residues long. CDR1 LNHDA and CDR2 SQIVND come from the germline V gene (reference sequence). Clones were read by immunoSEQ multiplex PCR, and TCRdb kept only the in-frame ones, dropping some. The data contain 9,000 to 13,000 clones, 70% to 90% of them singletons. Concerning this clone: What it binds is not known. The junction does not match germline at one end; this may be a read error.

Stated time point: pre-treatment baseline. Disease control meant complete response, partial response or stable disease at 12 weeks. Sequences were derived from blood, sampled from a patient treated with checkpoint blockade. This clonotype originated in a human donor with melanoma. The chain joins TRBV19 to TRBJ2-6; 7 nucleotides match TRBD2. Written as DNA, the CDR3 is TGTACCAGTTCCCCCGGCGGGGGAGGGGCCAACGTCCTGACTTTC. This sequence encodes CTSSPGGGGANVLTF.